Listed below are T cell receptor beta chains from one sample, sequenced in a study of response to subunit inactivated influenza vaccine. One entry per CDR3 protein results from TCRdb running MiXCR on the RT-PCR reads. The sample includes approximately 570,000 distinct CDR3 sequences, approximately 7.7% of them seen just once. The sample consisted of PBMCs from blood, taken roughly 24 months after vaccination. The receptors were gathered from a man aged 50 to 75 who received an inactivated influenza vaccine. The CDR3 runs from the conserved cysteine through the conserved F or W. Each record gives: clone size, V gene, D gene, J gene, CDR3 DNA, CDR3 protein. D genes are given only for firm matches. Where a row states a size, it is once, few, many or the class of an expanded clone; other rows omit it.

abundance: many
v_gene: TRBV5-1
d_gene: TRBD2
j_gene: TRBJ2-1
CDR3nt: TGCGCCAGCAGCTGGTTAGCGGGGTCCATCGATGAGCAGTTCTTC
CDR3aa: CASSWLAGSIDEQFF

abundance: NA
v_gene: TRBV7-9
d_gene: TRBD2
j_gene: TRBJ2-1
CDR3nt: TGTGCCAGCACCCCTAGTCTAGCGGTCTACAATGAGCAGTTCTTC
CDR3aa: CASTPSLAVYNEQFF

abundance: few
v_gene: TRBV7-9
d_gene: NA
j_gene: TRBJ1-1
CDR3nt: TGTGCCAGCCAAGGGGGGGGCACTGAAGCTTTCTTT
CDR3aa: CASQGGGTEAFF

abundance: many
v_gene: TRBV5-1
d_gene: NA
j_gene: TRBJ1-2
CDR3nt: TGCGCCAGCAGCTTGACGGGATCAGGAACGTGGGGCTACACCTTC
CDR3aa: CASSLTGSGTWGYTF

abundance: NA
v_gene: TRBV7-2
d_gene: NA
j_gene: TRBJ2-7
CDR3nt: TGTGCCAGCAGCTTATCGTCAGGGATCTACGAGCAGTACTTC
CDR3aa: CASSLSSGIYEQYF

abundance: few
v_gene: TRBV12-3/TRBV12-4
d_gene: NA
j_gene: TRBJ2-5
CDR3nt: TGTGCCAGCAGTTATGTTGGGCCCCCTGGCGAGACCCAGTACTTC
CDR3aa: CASSYVGPPGETQYF

abundance: once
v_gene: TRBV4-3
d_gene: NA
j_gene: TRBJ2-7
CDR3nt: TGCGCCAGCAGCCAGCGACAGGACTACGAGCAGTACTTC
CDR3aa: CASSQRQDYEQYF

abundance: NA
v_gene: TRBV5-1
d_gene: NA
j_gene: TRBJ2-7
CDR3nt: TGCGCCAGCACCCAACCCGGGCAGGGGAGCGAGCAGTACTTC
CDR3aa: CASTQPGQGSEQYF

abundance: many
v_gene: TRBV12-3/TRBV12-4
d_gene: TRBD1
j_gene: TRBJ2-7
CDR3nt: TGTGCCAGCAGCAAACAGGGGACAATTACCTACGAGCAGTACTTC
CDR3aa: CASSKQGTITYEQYF

abundance: NA
v_gene: TRBV18
d_gene: NA
j_gene: TRBJ2-2
CDR3nt: TGTGCCAGCTCACCACCTGGCCCCCCCGGGGAGCTGTTTTTT
CDR3aa: CASSPPGPPGELFF

abundance: few
v_gene: TRBV15
d_gene: NA
j_gene: TRBJ2-1
CDR3nt: TGTGCCACCAGCAGAGATCAAATCGGAGCAAGCGAGCAGTTCTTC
CDR3aa: CATSRDQIGASEQFF

abundance: few
v_gene: TRBV4-2
d_gene: TRBD2
j_gene: TRBJ2-1
CDR3nt: TGTGCCAGCAGCCAAGATCGGAGACTAGCGGGTTCCTACAATGAGCAGTTCTTC
CDR3aa: CASSQDRRLAGSYNEQFF

abundance: many
v_gene: TRBV28
d_gene: NA
j_gene: TRBJ2-7
CDR3nt: TGTGCCAGCAGTCCCCCCCCGACCTACGAGCAGTACTTC
CDR3aa: CASSPPPTYEQYF

abundance: few
v_gene: TRBV12-3/TRBV12-4
d_gene: NA
j_gene: TRBJ2-1
CDR3nt: TGTGCCAGCAGCCAAACATCCTCTGGCGGGCCCCGAAAGCAGTTCTTC
CDR3aa: CASSQTSSGGPRKQFF

abundance: NA
v_gene: TRBV6-5
d_gene: NA
j_gene: TRBJ1-5
CDR3nt: TGTGCCAGCAGTTACAGCAATCCGGGGGGAGTTTATAGCAATCAGCCCCAGCATTTT
CDR3aa: CASSYSNPGGVYSNQPQHF

abundance: many
v_gene: TRBV25-1
d_gene: NA
j_gene: TRBJ1-2
CDR3nt: TGTGCCAGCAGTGATAGTGGACGTAACTATGGCTACACCTTC
CDR3aa: CASSDSGRNYGYTF

abundance: few
v_gene: TRBV6-5
d_gene: NA
j_gene: TRBJ2-1
CDR3nt: TGTGCCAGCAGTTACCGTAGCGGAAATTACAATGAGCAGTTCTTC
CDR3aa: CASSYRSGNYNEQFF